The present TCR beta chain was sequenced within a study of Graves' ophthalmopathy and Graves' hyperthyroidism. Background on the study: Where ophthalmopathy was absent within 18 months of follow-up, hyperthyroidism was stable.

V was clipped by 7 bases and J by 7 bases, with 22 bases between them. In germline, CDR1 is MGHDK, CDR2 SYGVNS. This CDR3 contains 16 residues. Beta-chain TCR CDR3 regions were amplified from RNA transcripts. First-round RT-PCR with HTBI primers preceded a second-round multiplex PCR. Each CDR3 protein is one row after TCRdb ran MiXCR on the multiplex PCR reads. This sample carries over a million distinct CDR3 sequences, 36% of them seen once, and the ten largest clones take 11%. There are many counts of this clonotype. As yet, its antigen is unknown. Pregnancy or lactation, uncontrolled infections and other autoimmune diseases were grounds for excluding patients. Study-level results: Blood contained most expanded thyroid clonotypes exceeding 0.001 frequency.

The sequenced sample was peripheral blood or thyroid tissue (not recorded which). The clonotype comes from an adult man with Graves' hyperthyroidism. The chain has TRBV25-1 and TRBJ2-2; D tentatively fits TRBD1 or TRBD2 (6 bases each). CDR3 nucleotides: TGTGCCAGCACGCCTAAGCCAGGGGCGGGGATCGGGGAGCTGTTTTTT. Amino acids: CASTPKPGAGIGELFF.